Presented here are 26 T cell receptor beta chains from one specimen sequenced in a study of a mutant IDH1 vaccine in newly diagnosed glioma. This table comes from immunoSEQ multiplex PCR, and its TCRdb copy is limited to in-frame clones, with some not included. This table has 90,000 to 100,000 clones, 85% to 90% appearing once. Sample time point: baseline, week 1 (first vaccination visit). Treatment of the sample: pre-vaccination baseline after standard-of-care therapy. The material sequenced was PBMCs, taken from a glioma patient treated with radiotherapy, temozolomide or both. These receptors were collected from a woman between 50 and 59 years old with glioma.

The genes are TRBV5-1 and TRBJ2-7; tentative D call: TRBD1 (6 bases). The germline V gene has CDR1 SGHRS and CDR2 YFSETQ. Trimming took off 5 bases at V and 5 bases at J, with 14 bases between the two ends. The CDR3 is 13 amino acids. CDR3 in amino acids: CASSTGRFHEQYF. CDR3 DNA: TGCGCCAGCAGTACAGGGCGATTCCACGAGCAGTACTTC.

This rearrangement joins TRBV6-6 to TRBJ1-2, with a weak D call TRBD1 (5 bases). This CDR3 is built from 14 residues. The germline CDR1 and CDR2 sequences are MNHNY and SVGAGI (reference sequence). Trimming shortened V by 6 bases and J by 3 bases, and 14 bases separated the two germline ends. The CDR3 loop is CASSHRGEHYGYTF. The CDR3 DNA follows: TGTGCCAGCAGCCACCGGGGGGAACACTATGGCTACACCTTC.

The rearrangement links TRBV28 to TRBJ1-1, with 7 bases lining up with TRBD1. The CDR3 totals 16 residues. The V gene end was trimmed by 8 bases and the J gene end by 3 bases; junction bases not matched to a gene: 15. Germline lookup yields CDR1 MDHEN and CDR2 SYDVKM. The CDR3 loop reads CASGRDSRIRDTEAFF. The CDR3, as DNA: TGTGCCAGCGGGAGGGACAGTCGCATCCGGGACACTGAAGCTTTCTTT. The full variable domain, completed using reference TRBV28 and TRBJ1-1, is DVKVTQSSRYLVKRTGEKVFLECVQDMDHENMFWYRQDPGLGLRLIYFSYDVKMKEKGDIPEGYSVSREKKERFSLILESASTNQTSMYLCASGRDSRIRDTEAFFGQGTRLTVV.

The gene calls are TRBV30 and TRBJ2-1; D is unclear. This CDR3 has 16 amino acids. The germline V gene has CDR1 GTSNPN and CDR2 SVGIG (reference sequence). V shed 8 bases and J shed 9 bases, with 29 bases lying between them. CDR3: CARTARRTTRHAEQFF. The DNA for the CDR3 is TGTGCCAGAACTGCTAGAAGAACAACCCGCCACGCTGAGCAGTTCTTC. Supplemented by reference TRBV30 and TRBJ2-1, the full variable domain reads SQTIHQWPATLVQPVGSPLSLECTVEGTSNPNLYWYRQAAGRGLQLLFYSVGIGQISSEVPQNLSASRPQDRQFILSSKKLLLSDSGFYLCARTARRTTRHAEQFFGPGTRLTVL.

The genes are TRBV21-1 and TRBJ1-1. TRBV21-1 is described as a pseudogene. The CDR3 extends over 15 amino acids. DNA of the CDR3: TGTGCCAGCAGCAAAAGCACAGGGAGGGGATATGAAGCTTTCTTT. Translating gives CASSKSTGRGYEAFF.

V gene TRBV9 combines with J gene TRBJ2-1; the match to TRBD1 covers 9 bases. Germline lookup yields CDR1 SGDLS and CDR2 YYNGEE. This CDR3 has 18 residues. V lost 2 bases and J lost 2; bases outside the gene matches: 11. The CDR3 nucleotides are TGTGCCAGCAGCGTGAGCTCTCGCGGACAGGGGACCTACAATGAGCAGTTCTTC. This sequence encodes CASSVSSRGQGTYNEQFF.

CDR3 nucleotides: TGTGCCAGCAGTTTCTCGGATTCACCCCTCCACTTT. Protein sequence: CASSFSDSPLHF. V usage is TRBV28 and J usage is TRBJ1-6; D gene unclear. The CDR3 covers 12 residues. The V and J ends lost 3 bases and 8 bases respectively, with 5 bases between them. Germline values: CDR1 MDHEN, CDR2 SYDVKM.

The V call is TRBV6-5, the J call TRBJ1-1; D is undetermined. The germline CDR1 and CDR2 sequences are MNHEY and SVGAGI. With 2 bases removed from V and 8 bases from J, the gap between germline ends came to 12 bases. CDR3 size: 13 residues. The CDR3 DNA is TGTGCCAGCAGTTACGGGTTAGGGAAAGAAGCTTTCTTT. This sequence encodes CASSYGLGKEAFF.

V is TRBV10-1 and J is TRBJ2-3; 9 bases agree with TRBD1. The CDR3 is made up of 15 amino acids. Germline CDR1 is WNHNN and CDR2 is SYGVQD (reference sequence). V gave up 6 bases and J gave up 2 bases; unmatched junction bases: 6. CDR3 sequence reads: CASSPGTGITDTQYF. Here the CDR3 DNA reads TGCGCCAGCAGCCCCGGGACAGGGATCACAGATACGCAGTATTTT.

J is TRBJ2-1 and V is TRBV7-9, with 11 bases lining up with TRBD1. CDR3 length equals 15 residues. Germline CDR1 reads SEHNR; CDR2 reads FQNEAQ (reference sequence). The J segment lost 2 bases and the V segment lost 4 bases, leaving 1 base of the junction unmatched. This chain's CDR3 is CASSWTGGTYNEQFF. CDR3 DNA sequence: TGTGCCAGCAGCTGGACAGGGGGCACCTACAATGAGCAGTTCTTC.

J is TRBJ2-1 and V is TRBV27; the match to TRBD2 covers 9 bases. This CDR3 spans 14 amino acids. The ends lost 9 bases at V and 2 bases at J; junction bases unmatched: 5. The germline gives CDR1 MNHEY, CDR2 SMNVEV (reference sequence). The CDR3 coding sequence is TGTGCCAGTACTCTAGCGGGAACCTACAATGAGCAGTTCTTC. It yields the protein CASTLAGTYNEQFF.

The V and J genes are TRBV28 and TRBJ1-2; D possibly corresponds to TRBD1 (6 bases). From germline, CDR1 is MDHEN and CDR2 SYDVKM. The CDR3 consists of 17 residues. V was cut by 8 bases and J by 0 bases, with 22 bases left in between. CDR3 in amino acids: CASVKGGRGHPNYGYTF. CDR3 sequence (DNA): TGTGCCAGCGTCAAGGGGGGCAGGGGCCACCCTAACTATGGCTACACCTTC.

The chain carries TRBV11-2 and TRBJ2-3; TRBD2 matches at 9 bases. In germline, CDR1 is SGHAT, CDR2 FQNNGV. The J segment lost 2 bases and the V segment lost 5 bases, leaving 14 bases of the junction unmatched. CDR3 size: 18 residues. CDR3 loop: CASSPRLAADLHTDTQYF. The CDR3 DNA reads TGTGCCAGCAGCCCGAGACTAGCGGCCGACCTACACACAGATACGCAGTATTTT. Based on the CDR3 plus reference TRBV11-2 and TRBJ2-3, the full variable domain is EAGVAQSPRYKIIEKRQSVAFWCNPISGHATLYWYQQILGQGPKLLIQFQNNGVVDDSQLPKDRFSAERLKGVDSTLKIQPAKLEDSAVYLCASSPRLAADLHTDTQYFGPGTRLTVL.

This clone has only one observation. The chain employs TRBV6-6 and TRBJ1-2; TRBD1 agrees at 9 bases. Germline loops: CDR1 MNHNY, CDR2 SVGAGI (reference sequence). This CDR3 has 14 residues. Unmatched junction bases numbered 7, after V lost 5 bases and J lost 6 bases. In DNA form, the CDR3 reads TGTGCCAGCAGTCGCGGGACAGGGATAGATGGCTACACCTTC. This encodes CASSRGTGIDGYTF.

The genes are TRBV12-5 and TRBJ2-1; D not certain. Germline CDR1 LGHNT, CDR2 FRNRAP. The CDR3 sequence is 15 residues long. Trimming left V 7 bases short and J 0 bases short, with 13 bases between. CDR3 nucleotide sequence: TGTGCTAGTGTTGGGATCCTGAGCTCCTACAATGAGCAGTTCTTC. Translating gives CASVGILSSYNEQFF. The entire variable domain, with the rest obtained from reference TRBV12-5 and TRBJ2-1, is as follows: DARVTQTPRHKVTEMGQEVTMRCQPILGHNTVFWYRQTMMQGLELLAYFRNRAPLDDSGMPKDRFSAEMPDATLATLKIQPSEPRDSAVYFCASVGILSSYNEQFFGPGTRLTVL.

The CDR3 is CASSLWKDRRVDYGYTF. The CDR3 nucleotides read TGTGCCAGCAGTTTATGGAAGGACAGGAGAGTTGACTATGGCTACACCTTC. The gene calls are TRBV28 and TRBJ1-2, with TRBD1 identical over 7 bases. Germline-derived CDR1 and CDR2 are MDHEN and SYDVKM. This CDR3 is 17 amino acids long. V lost 0 bases, J lost 3 bases, and 10 bases stayed unmatched.

The chain joins TRBV6-1 to TRBJ2-2; maybe TRBD2 (6 bases). The germline V gene has CDR1 MNHNS and CDR2 SASEGT. Trimming left V 2 bases short and J 3 bases short, with 10 bases between. This CDR3 is 15 amino acids long. CDR3 region: CASSEIGGYTGELFF. Written as DNA, the CDR3 is TGTGCCAGCAGTGAAATAGGAGGGTACACCGGGGAGCTGTTTTTT.

This chain joins TRBV10-1 and TRBJ1-2; the D gene is possibly TRBD1 (5 bases). Per the germline V gene, CDR1 is WNHNN and CDR2 is SYGVQD (reference sequence). Trimming pared 4 bases from V and 5 bases from J, leaving 5 bases between. The CDR3 has 11 residues. The CDR3 loop is CASSAGYGYTF. In DNA form, the CDR3 reads TGCGCCAGCAGTGCAGGGTATGGCTACACCTTC.

The chain joins TRBV6-5 to TRBJ2-1; a weak D match, TRBD2 (5 bases). Germline loops: CDR1 MNHEY, CDR2 SVGAGI. The CDR3 is 15 amino acids. The V end lost 7 bases, the J end lost 1 base, and 14 bases lay between the germline ends. CDR3 DNA sequence: TGTGCCAGCACCTCCTCAGCGGCTTCCTACAATGAGCAGTTCTTC. As protein: CASTSSAASYNEQFF.

The rearrangement joins TRBV6-1 to TRBJ1-4, with TRBD1 matching 8 bases. J lost 5 bases, V lost 7 bases, and 3 bases had no gene match. CDR3 length: 13 amino acids. The germline V gene encodes CDR1 MNHNS and CDR2 SASEGT. The DNA for the CDR3 is TGTGCCAGCAAGAGACAGGGGAATGAAAAACTGTTTTTT. It yields the protein CASKRQGNEKLFF.

The rearrangement links TRBV9 to TRBJ1-5; the D is unclear. There are 13 residues in the CDR3. Looked up from germline, CDR1 is SGDLS and CDR2 is YYNGEE. V dropped 0 bases and J dropped 5 bases, with 6 bases sitting between them. The CDR3 nucleotides read TGTGCCAGCAGCGTAGGGGTCGATCAGCCCCAGCATTTT. Its translation: CASSVGVDQPQHF.

The V gene is TRBV7-3, the J gene TRBJ2-1; D may be TRBD2 (5 bases). The germline gives CDR1 SGHTA, CDR2 FQGTGA. V was trimmed by 5 bases and J by 7 bases, leaving 12 bases between them. This CDR3 region has 13 residues. The CDR3 sequence: CASSPGLSNEQFF. The CDR3 DNA is TGTGCCAGCAGCCCAGGACTTTCTAATGAGCAGTTCTTC.

The CDR3 DNA follows: TGTGCCAGCAGTGATAGAAATCTTGGGACAGATACGCAGTATTTT. Protein sequence: CASSDRNLGTDTQYF. This rearrangement joins TRBV6-1 to TRBJ2-3; D gene ambiguous. The CDR3 is 15 amino acids. V was trimmed by 3 bases and J by 3 bases, leaving 13 bases between them. CDR1 MNHNS and CDR2 SASEGT come from the germline V gene.

The CDR3 spells CSVVKGSSYEQYF. The CDR3 coding sequence is TGCAGCGTTGTCAAGGGGAGCTCCTACGAGCAGTACTTC. V is TRBV29-1 and J is TRBJ2-7; D could derive from TRBD1 or TRBD2 (5 bases each). The CDR3 has 13 residues. The germline gives CDR1 SQVTM, CDR2 ANQGSEA. Trimming took 4 bases from V and 0 from J, leaving 10 bases between them.

The CDR3 is CASSQDGWDRDNEQFF. The DNA of the CDR3 is TGCGCCAGCAGCCAAGACGGCTGGGACAGGGACAATGAGCAGTTCTTC. The chain has TRBV4-1 and TRBJ2-1; TRBD1 matches 9 bases. Trimming took 0 bases from V and 5 from J; bases not matched to a gene: 5. CDR3 length: 16 residues. Germline-derived CDR1 and CDR2 are MGHRA and YSYEKL.

The V and J genes are TRBV15 and TRBJ2-5; D uncertain. The J call may not be correct, given that the DNA end is closer to TRBJ2-7. The CDR3 length is 12 residues. Per germline, CDR1 LNHNV and CDR2 YYDKDF (reference sequence). The CDR3 here is CATSRRTGEQYF. CDR3 DNA: TGTGCCACCAGCAGGCGAACGGGCGAGCAGTACTTC.